This T cell receptor (beta chain) was observed in a study of blood T cell repertoires in COVID-19. Study-level information: Acute and convalescent COVID-19 specimens originated in the United States, Italy and Spain. In each case, the material was cDNA or gDNA derived from T cells, B-cell-depleted T cells, or PBMCs.

V shed 0 bases and J 4 bases; nucleotides not matched to a gene: 6. CDR1 SGHRS and CDR2 YFSETQ come from the germline V gene. The CDR3 is made up of 16 amino acids. Profiling relied on immunoSEQ multiplex PCR, and the TCRdb table lists in-frame clones only, not all of them. Of about 210,000 clones listed, 81% are singletons. The material sequenced was PBMCs or T cells enriched from blood (not recorded which). The J gene is TRBJ2-3, the V gene TRBV5-1; 9 positions agree with TRBD2. The receptor was derived from a woman in her fifties or sixties with acute COVID-19. The CDR3 region has the DNA TGCGCCAGCAGCTTGGTTGGTAGCGGGAGCTCAGATACGCAGTATTTT. Protein: CASSLVGSGSSDTQYF.